Reported below is one T cell receptor beta chain. Antigen unknown. The data are from a study of T cell responses to AZD1222 COVID-19 vaccine. Overall study context: Recipients boosted at about 4 weeks or about 12 weeks are pooled.

The assay was immunoSEQ multiplex PCR, and TCRdb's table has in-frame clones only and misses some. The table shows some 97,000 clones, with 80% to 95% occurring only once. With 6 bases clipped from V and 0 bases from J, the junction kept 4 bases outside the gene matches. The CDR3 contains 15 residues. CDR1 is MDHEN, CDR2 SYDVKM, per germline. Regarding the study as a whole: There were vaccine-associated CD4 TCRs across spike, dominant at 160-218 and 743-854. Baseline seropositives among AZD1222 recipients totaled only five to seven.

The rearrangement joins TRBV28 to TRBJ2-1; 8 bases fit TRBD2. This receptor was obtained from an adult in good health. The sequenced sample was peripheral blood, obtained on day 0 of AZD1222 vaccination. CDR3 sequence: CASSLLAGSYNEQFF. CDR3 sequence (DNA): TGTGCCAGCAGCCTGCTAGCGGGCTCCTACAATGAGCAGTTCTTC.